The following is a TCR beta chain sequence with its context. No antigen is known for it. The CDR3 covers 14 residues. The trim removed 2 bases at V and 2 bases at J, leaving 3 bases unmatched. The germline CDR1 and CDR2 sequences are MNHNS and SASEGT. PCR was performed using 60 Vbeta and 13 Jbeta primers. TCRdb's table, derived via immunoSEQ multiplex PCR, lists solely in-frame clones and lacks some. This table has 100,000 or so clones, 50% to 65% appearing once. This sample was taken from a study of cytomegalovirus exposure and HLA in healthy donors. General observations from the study: In a later analysis, common viral pathogens appeared linked to several of the most significant clusters. The study put under 200 TCR beta chains on its list as cytomegalovirus-associated. The authors later linked a missense DCLRE1C variant to TCR beta V- and J-gene trimming.

The sequence was obtained from a man younger than 40 in good health and CMV-seropositive. The sequencing sample was made of PBMCs. The chain is built from TRBV6-1 and TRBJ2-7; TRBD2 matches at 7 bases. The CDR3 sequence is CASSEWLAAYEQYF. In DNA form, the CDR3 reads TGTGCCAGCAGTGAATGGCTAGCGGCCTACGAGCAGTACTTC.